Listed below are T cell receptor beta chains from one sample, sequenced in a study of T cell responses to AZD1222 COVID-19 vaccine. The assay was immunoSEQ multiplex PCR, and TCRdb's table has in-frame clones only and misses some. The sample lists about 150,000 clones, about nine tenths seen once, with more than 3% in the top ten. Material: peripheral blood, obtained 28 days after the second AZD1222 dose. The source is an adult who received the AZD1222 COVID-19 vaccine. Each CDR3 is given with its conserved first and last residue. Each record gives: CDR3 DNA, CDR3 protein, D gene, V gene, clone size, J gene. A D gene is named only where the DNA matches it firmly. A row's size may be missing; if present it is once, few, many or a size class.

cdr3_nt: TGTGCCAGCAGTTTAAGAGGGGGTCATGAGCAGTTCTTC
cdr3_aa: CASSLRGGHEQFF
d_call: NA
v_call: TRBV12-3/TRBV12-4
clone_size: NA
j_call: TRBJ2-1

cdr3_nt: TGTGCCAGCAGTGAGCAGGGCGGGAACACTGAAGCTTTCTTT
cdr3_aa: CASSEQGGNTEAFF
d_call: NA
v_call: TRBV2
clone_size: NA
j_call: TRBJ1-1

cdr3_nt: TGTGCCAGCAGTGATAAGGGGCCCTTGGGAGAGCAGTACTTC
cdr3_aa: CASSDKGPLGEQYF
d_call: NA
v_call: TRBV25-1
clone_size: NA
j_call: TRBJ2-7

cdr3_nt: TGTGCCAGCAGTGGGGACAGCGCCGGTGACAATGAGCAGTTCTTC
cdr3_aa: CASSGDSAGDNEQFF
d_call: TRBD1
v_call: TRBV2
clone_size: NA
j_call: TRBJ2-1

cdr3_nt: TGTGCCAGCAGTTCCCTGACAGGGGGCCCTGAAGCTTTCTTT
cdr3_aa: CASSSLTGGPEAFF
d_call: TRBD1
v_call: TRBV27
clone_size: NA
j_call: TRBJ1-1

cdr3_nt: TGTGCCAGCAGTTCATACCAGAGCGGGAGGGCCGATGAGCAGTTCTTC
cdr3_aa: CASSSYQSGRADEQFF
d_call: TRBD2
v_call: TRBV27
clone_size: NA
j_call: TRBJ2-1

cdr3_nt: TGTGCCACCAGTGATCCGCAAGTAGTGGACATTCAGTACTTC
cdr3_aa: CATSDPQVVDIQYF
d_call: NA
v_call: TRBV24-1
clone_size: few
j_call: TRBJ2-4

cdr3_nt: TGTGCCAGCAGCGTGTCAGGGGGGGGAAACACCATATATTTT
cdr3_aa: CASSVSGGGNTIYF
d_call: TRBD1
v_call: TRBV9
clone_size: NA
j_call: TRBJ1-3

cdr3_nt: TGTGCCAGCAGTATCCGACAGGGACCCGTCTACACCTTC
cdr3_aa: CASSIRQGPVYTF
d_call: TRBD1
v_call: TRBV28
clone_size: NA
j_call: TRBJ1-2

cdr3_nt: TGTGCCAGTGGGCTAAAGACTCCCTCTGGAAACACCATATATTTT
cdr3_aa: CASGLKTPSGNTIYF
d_call: NA
v_call: TRBV19
clone_size: NA
j_call: TRBJ1-3

cdr3_nt: TGTGCCAGCAGCAATATGGACAGGGCTGGAGCTTTCTTT
cdr3_aa: CASSNMDRAGAFF
d_call: NA
v_call: TRBV21-1
clone_size: NA
j_call: TRBJ1-1

cdr3_nt: TGTGCCAGCAGTGACAGAGTAACAGGGGCGGAGGAAAAACTGTTTTTT
cdr3_aa: CASSDRVTGAEEKLFF
d_call: TRBD1
v_call: TRBV2
clone_size: NA
j_call: TRBJ1-4

cdr3_nt: TGTGCCACCAGTGATTTGTTTACATTAGCGGGAGGGGACGAGCAGTACTTC
cdr3_aa: CATSDLFTLAGGDEQYF
d_call: TRBD2
v_call: TRBV24-1
clone_size: once
j_call: TRBJ2-7

cdr3_nt: TGTGCCAGTAGTATCCTCTCAGGGTGGACTTTCTTT
cdr3_aa: CASSILSGWTFF
d_call: NA
v_call: TRBV19
clone_size: NA
j_call: TRBJ1-1

cdr3_nt: TGTGCCAGCAGTACAACAGGGGGCGCCTACACCTTC
cdr3_aa: CASSTTGGAYTF
d_call: TRBD1
v_call: TRBV12-3/TRBV12-4
clone_size: few
j_call: TRBJ1-2

cdr3_nt: TGTGCCAGCAGCCCGGGAGGATGGTCTGGTGGGGACACCATATATTTT
cdr3_aa: CASSPGGWSGGDTIYF
d_call: NA
v_call: TRBV13
clone_size: NA
j_call: TRBJ1-3

cdr3_nt: TGCAGCGTTGAAGTGAAGGGGGCGGGCGAGCAGTACTTC
cdr3_aa: CSVEVKGAGEQYF
d_call: TRBD1
v_call: TRBV29-1
clone_size: NA
j_call: TRBJ2-7

cdr3_nt: TGTGCCAGTTCTTCCGTTCAGGGGCCCGGGGCCAACGTCCTGACTTTC
cdr3_aa: CASSSVQGPGANVLTF
d_call: NA
v_call: TRBV19
clone_size: once
j_call: TRBJ2-6

cdr3_nt: TGTGCCAGCAGTTCGGGCCCTGAGCAGTTCTTC
cdr3_aa: CASSSGPEQFF
d_call: NA
v_call: TRBV6-6
clone_size: NA
j_call: TRBJ2-1

cdr3_nt: TGTGCCAGCAGTGAAAATGGCGGGGGGTTGTCCTACAATGAGCAGTTCTTC
cdr3_aa: CASSENGGGLSYNEQFF
d_call: TRBD2
v_call: TRBV6-1
clone_size: NA
j_call: TRBJ2-1

cdr3_nt: TGCGCCAGCAGCTTGAGAAGCGCCGACACTGAAGCTTTCTTT
cdr3_aa: CASSLRSADTEAFF
d_call: NA
v_call: TRBV5-1
clone_size: NA
j_call: TRBJ1-1

cdr3_nt: TGTGCCTCTCTCCGGGCGGAAATCATCAATGAGCAGTTCTTC
cdr3_aa: CASLRAEIINEQFF
d_call: NA
v_call: TRBV19
clone_size: NA
j_call: TRBJ2-1

cdr3_nt: TGTGCCAGCAGCTTAGAGGGGACAGTCGTCTCCTTC
cdr3_aa: CASSLEGTVVSF
d_call: TRBD1
v_call: TRBV7-2
clone_size: NA
j_call: TRBJ1-2

cdr3_nt: TGTGCCAGCAGTGAAGTTGGGGGTTACGAGCAGTACTTC
cdr3_aa: CASSEVGGYEQYF
d_call: NA
v_call: TRBV6-1
clone_size: few
j_call: TRBJ2-7

cdr3_nt: TGTGCCAGCAGTGAAGCCCCGACCGAGTACTTC
cdr3_aa: CASSEAPTEYF
d_call: NA
v_call: TRBV6-1
clone_size: NA
j_call: TRBJ2-7

cdr3_nt: TGCGCCAGCAGACAGGGCCCCACCAATGAGCAGTTCTTC
cdr3_aa: CASRQGPTNEQFF
d_call: NA
v_call: TRBV5-1
clone_size: few
j_call: TRBJ2-1

cdr3_nt: TGTGCCAGCAGTTTTGTTGTAAGCACAGATACGCAGTATTTT
cdr3_aa: CASSFVVSTDTQYF
d_call: NA
v_call: TRBV27
clone_size: NA
j_call: TRBJ2-3

cdr3_nt: TGTGCCAGCCTCGTTCGCAGCGGGAACTCCTACGAGCAGTACTTC
cdr3_aa: CASLVRSGNSYEQYF
d_call: TRBD2
v_call: TRBV5-4
clone_size: NA
j_call: TRBJ2-7

cdr3_nt: TGTGCCAGTAATAGCGGGAGTTCGGCAAATGAGCAGTTCTTC
cdr3_aa: CASNSGSSANEQFF
d_call: TRBD2
v_call: TRBV19
clone_size: NA
j_call: TRBJ2-1

cdr3_nt: TGTGCCTGGAGGCCCCCTAACTCCTACAATGAGCAGTTCTTC
cdr3_aa: CAWRPPNSYNEQFF
d_call: NA
v_call: TRBV30
clone_size: NA
j_call: TRBJ2-1

cdr3_nt: TGTGCCAGCAAACGAGAATCCCTGGAAGATCAGCCCCAGCATTTT
cdr3_aa: CASKRESLEDQPQHF
d_call: NA
v_call: TRBV2
clone_size: NA
j_call: TRBJ1-5

cdr3_nt: TGTGCCAGCAGCCCCCATTCGGGAGGGAGGAATGAGCAGTTCTTC
cdr3_aa: CASSPHSGGRNEQFF
d_call: TRBD2
v_call: TRBV25-1
clone_size: NA
j_call: TRBJ2-1

cdr3_nt: TGTGCCAGCAGTCGTCTGGAAAGTGAAGCTTTCTTT
cdr3_aa: CASSRLESEAFF
d_call: NA
v_call: TRBV12-3/TRBV12-4
clone_size: NA
j_call: TRBJ1-1

cdr3_nt: TGTGCCAGCAGTGAAGCCCCGGAGAAGAAAGCTTTCTTT
cdr3_aa: CASSEAPEKKAFF
d_call: NA
v_call: TRBV6-1
clone_size: NA
j_call: TRBJ1-1

cdr3_nt: TGTGCCAGCAGTGAGGGCTCCGGGACAGCTTTTAACTATGGCTACACCTTC
cdr3_aa: CASSEGSGTAFNYGYTF
d_call: TRBD1
v_call: TRBV25-1
clone_size: NA
j_call: TRBJ1-2

cdr3_nt: TGTGCCAGCAGCTTAGTTTCCGGGACCGCTGGAAACACCATATATTTT
cdr3_aa: CASSLVSGTAGNTIYF
d_call: NA
v_call: TRBV7-9
clone_size: NA
j_call: TRBJ1-3

cdr3_nt: TGTGCCTGGAGTGTTCAGAAGGGGAACACTGAAGCTTTCTTT
cdr3_aa: CAWSVQKGNTEAFF
d_call: NA
v_call: TRBV30
clone_size: NA
j_call: TRBJ1-1

cdr3_nt: TGCGCCAGCAGCCAAGAGACAGGGTTAGGAAACACCATATATTTT
cdr3_aa: CASSQETGLGNTIYF
d_call: TRBD1
v_call: TRBV4-1
clone_size: NA
j_call: TRBJ1-3

cdr3_nt: TGTGCCAGCAGTTACTCGAATCGAGACTATGGCTACACCTTC
cdr3_aa: CASSYSNRDYGYTF
d_call: NA
v_call: TRBV6-5
clone_size: NA
j_call: TRBJ1-2

cdr3_nt: TGTGCCAGCAGCCAAATGGCAGGCTATGGCTACACCTTC
cdr3_aa: CASSQMAGYGYTF
d_call: NA
v_call: TRBV14
clone_size: NA
j_call: TRBJ1-2

cdr3_nt: TGTGCCAGCACCGCCGACAGAATAGCGAACTATGGCTACACCTTC
cdr3_aa: CASTADRIANYGYTF
d_call: NA
v_call: TRBV7-2
clone_size: NA
j_call: TRBJ1-2

cdr3_nt: TGTGCCAGCAAAATGGGGACCGGGGAGCTGTTTTTT
cdr3_aa: CASKMGTGELFF
d_call: NA
v_call: TRBV12-3/TRBV12-4
clone_size: NA
j_call: TRBJ2-2

cdr3_nt: TGCGCCAGCAGCTCCGGGACTAGGAGTTCCAATGAGCAGTTCTTC
cdr3_aa: CASSSGTRSSNEQFF
d_call: TRBD2
v_call: TRBV5-1
clone_size: NA
j_call: TRBJ2-1

cdr3_nt: TGTGCCAGCAGCCCGACAGGGAGGAACCTGGAGCAGTACTTC
cdr3_aa: CASSPTGRNLEQYF
d_call: NA
v_call: TRBV7-6
clone_size: NA
j_call: TRBJ2-7

cdr3_nt: TGTGCCAGCAGTGATCACAGGGGCCGGGAGACCCAGTACTTC
cdr3_aa: CASSDHRGRETQYF
d_call: TRBD1
v_call: TRBV6-1
clone_size: NA
j_call: TRBJ2-5

cdr3_nt: TGTGCCAGTAGTATGGAACGGAGCAATCAGCCCCAGCATTTT
cdr3_aa: CASSMERSNQPQHF
d_call: NA
v_call: TRBV19
clone_size: NA
j_call: TRBJ1-5

cdr3_nt: TGTGCCACCAGCAGAGTAAAGGGCATGGGCAATCAGCCCCAGCATTTT
cdr3_aa: CATSRVKGMGNQPQHF
d_call: NA
v_call: TRBV15
clone_size: NA
j_call: TRBJ1-5

cdr3_nt: TGTGCCAGCAGTTACTCGACTCTTCGACTCTACGAGCAGTACTTC
cdr3_aa: CASSYSTLRLYEQYF
d_call: NA
v_call: TRBV6-6
clone_size: NA
j_call: TRBJ2-7

cdr3_nt: TGCAGCGTTGACAGCTATAGGAGCTCTAACTATGGCTACACCTTC
cdr3_aa: CSVDSYRSSNYGYTF
d_call: NA
v_call: TRBV29-1
clone_size: NA
j_call: TRBJ1-2

cdr3_nt: TGCGCCAGCAGCTTGGAAGGGCATCAATACGAGCAGTACTTC
cdr3_aa: CASSLEGHQYEQYF
d_call: NA
v_call: TRBV5-1
clone_size: NA
j_call: TRBJ2-7